Following are 17 T cell receptor beta chains from one sample sequenced in a study of regulatory T cells in long-lasting Graves disease. Time point defined: persistent/refractory GD, antithyroid drugs over 5 years with positive TRAb. PBMC RNA served as the TCR library source. To make TCR beta libraries, researchers used iRepertoire HTBI primers and Arm-PCR of CDR3 regions. MiXCR, run by TCRdb on the multiplex PCR reads, gives a single entry per CDR3 protein. The table records 650,000 to 700,000 distinct CDR3 sequences, around 30% of them present only once. The source was peripheral blood mononuclear cells (PBMCs), collected when the disease was refractory, from a patient treated with antithyroid drugs. All receptors come from a female donor with Graves disease.

This clonotype was seen many times. This chain links TRBV2 with TRBJ1-5; the D is unclear. The CDR3 runs to 14 residues. V lost 8 bases to trimming and J lost 5 bases, with 16 bases between them. Germline values: CDR1 SNHLY, CDR2 FYNNEI. The DNA for the CDR3 is TGTGCCAGCTCCACGTGGGCAGGAGATCAGCCCCAGCATTTT. This gives the protein CASSTWAGDQPQHF.

This clonotype was detected ten times or more. This clone may be a read error of a much larger clone one base away. This chain connects TRBV2 to TRBJ2-2; D ambiguous. V lost 5 bases to trimming and J lost 3 bases, with 1 base between them. Germline CDR1 is SNHLY and CDR2 is FYNNEI. The CDR3 loop spans 11 amino acids. CDR3 region: CASSYTGELFF. The CDR3 DNA reads as TGTGCCAGCAGTTACACCGGGGAGCTGTTTTTT.

The count of this clonotype is one. This may be a read error, as it is one base from a much larger clone. The rearrangement joins TRBV7-9 to TRBJ1-5, with 10 bases that match TRBD1. The V gene end was trimmed by 6 bases and the J gene end by 6 bases; junction bases not matched to a gene: 2. The CDR3 has 13 amino acids. Germline CDR1 is SEHNR and CDR2 is FQNEAQ (reference sequence). CDR3 region: CASRGTGAQPQHF. CDR3 DNA sequence: TGTGCCAGCAGGGGGACAGGGGCTCAGCCCCAGCATTTT.

The chain links TRBV12-3 or TRBV12-4 to TRBJ2-7; a weak D match, TRBD2 (5 bases). Trimming left V 7 bases short and J 5 bases short, with 18 bases between. The CDR3 sequence is 14 residues long. The CDR3 DNA follows: TGTGCCAGCACCCCTACCTGGAGGTACGACGAGCAGTACTTC. This gives the protein CASTPTWRYDEQYF.

The chain has TRBV5-1 and TRBJ2-4, with 8 positions matching TRBD1. The V and J ends lost 4 bases and 8 bases, in that order; junction bases with no gene match: 14. Looked up from germline, CDR1 is SGHRS and CDR2 is YFSETQ. The CDR3 spans 16 residues. The CDR3 nucleotides read TGCGCCAGCAGCCCTGGGACAGGAGGAGGTATGGACATTCAGTACTTC. As protein: CASSPGTGGGMDIQYF.

On this clonotype: A read error may produce the germline difference seen at one junction end. The V gene is TRBV28, the J gene TRBJ2-5; D not resolved. The CDR3 has 14 residues. Germline V lookup: CDR1 MDHEN, CDR2 SYDVKM. The CDR3 nucleotides read TGTGCCAGCAGTTTTGGCGGCCCCCAAGAGCCCCAGTACTTC. Its protein product is CASSFGGPQEPQYF.

This clonotype showed up many times. The gene calls are TRBV6-1 and TRBJ1-2, with a tentative D call TRBD1 (6 bases). Trimming left V 5 bases short and J 8 bases short, with 15 bases between. CDR3 length equals 13 residues. In germline, CDR1 is MNHNS, CDR2 SASEGT. As DNA, the CDR3 is TGTGCCAGCAGTCAGCACAGGGATGGGGGCTACACCTTC. It translates to CASSQHRDGGYTF.

The gene calls are TRBV29-1 and TRBJ1-2; the D gene is possibly TRBD1 (6 bases). This CDR3 is 13 amino acids long. Per germline, CDR1 SQVTM and CDR2 ANQGSEA. V lost 6 bases to trimming and J lost 8 bases, with 19 bases between them. In DNA form, the CDR3 reads TGCAGCGTCCTAGAGGGGGAGTGGGGCGGCTACACCTTC. As protein: CSVLEGEWGGYTF.

This chain joins TRBV15 and TRBJ2-1; 11 bases agree with TRBD2. The CDR3 covers 15 residues. V shed 3 bases, J shed 7 bases, and the junction held 5 bases outside the gene matches. Looked up from germline, CDR1 is LNHNV and CDR2 is YYDKDF (reference sequence). DNA of the CDR3: TGTGCCACCAGCAGCACTAGCGGGAGTATGAATGAGCAGTTCTTC. Translated: CATSSTSGSMNEQFF.

The chain links TRBV7-2 to TRBJ1-5; perhaps TRBD1 as D (5 bases). The length of the CDR3 is 15 residues. Trimming pared 1 base from V and 2 bases from J, leaving 9 bases between. Germline CDR1 SGHTA, CDR2 FQGNSA. The DNA of the CDR3 is TGTGCCAGCAGCTTAGTCCCGGGGGGCAATCAGCCCCAGCATTTT. Translating gives CASSLVPGGNQPQHF.

This rearrangement joins TRBV28 to TRBJ2-7; D is uncertain. The germline V and J ends were trimmed by 1 base and 9 bases, with 10 bases remaining between them. Germline loops: CDR1 MDHEN, CDR2 SYDVKM. CDR3 length: 12 amino acids. The CDR3 DNA sequence: TGTGCCAGCAGTTTATACTCCAAGGGGCAGTACTTC. This codes for CASSLYSKGQYF.

This clonotype was found once. V is TRBV19 and J is TRBJ1-1, with D possibly TRBD1 on 6 matching bases. V lost 0 bases and J lost 1, with 9 bases in between. Germline V gene lookup returns CDR1 LNHDA and CDR2 SQIVND (reference sequence). The length of the CDR3 is 15 residues. The CDR3 bases are TGTGCCAGTAGTATAGAAGACAGGAGGAACACTGAAGCTTTCTTT. Translating it yields CASSIEDRRNTEAFF.

Here the CDR3 reads CSVDGTGYGEQYF. The CDR3 DNA is TGCAGCGTTGACGGGACAGGGTATGGCGAGCAGTACTTC. This chain links TRBV29-1 with TRBJ2-7; TRBD1 matches 9 bases. CDR3 length equals 13 residues. V shed 3 bases and J 6 bases; nucleotides not matched to a gene: 6. Germline V gene lookup returns CDR1 SQVTM and CDR2 ANQGSEA.

The sample holds many counts of this clonotype. The V and J genes are TRBV12-3 or TRBV12-4 and TRBJ1-2; D is perhaps TRBD1 (5 bases). V was cut by 1 base and J by 6 bases, with 12 bases left in between. The length of the CDR3 is 14 residues. In DNA form, the CDR3 reads TGTGCCAGCAGTTTAGGGAGGGGCGGGAATGGCTACACCTTC. This gives the protein CASSLGRGGNGYTF.

The chain joins TRBV28 to TRBJ1-5; D is uncertain. Looked up from germline, CDR1 is MDHEN and CDR2 is SYDVKM. This CDR3 comprises 15 residues. Trimming left V 3 bases short and J 2 bases short, with 11 bases between. The CDR3 nucleotides are TGTGCCAGCAGTTTGTTACAACCCGGCAATCAGCCCCAGCATTTT. The encoded protein is CASSLLQPGNQPQHF. Full variable domain (remainder filled in from reference TRBV28 and TRBJ1-5): DVKVTQSSRYLVKRTGEKVFLECVQDMDHENMFWYRQDPGLGLRLIYFSYDVKMKEKGDIPEGYSVSREKKERFSLILESASTNQTSMYLCASSLLQPGNQPQHFGDGTRLSIL.

This clonotype was found a few times. V is TRBV15 and J is TRBJ2-7; 9 bases fit TRBD1. This CDR3 region has 14 residues. CDR1 and CDR2 from the germline V gene are LNHNV and YYDKDF (reference sequence). V gave up 3 bases and J gave up 7 bases; unmatched junction bases: 7. CDR3 amino acids: CATSSRDRVGEQYF. Here the CDR3 DNA reads TGTGCCACCAGCAGCCGGGACAGGGTAGGGGAGCAGTACTTC.

This clonotype was counted at least ten times. The chain combines TRBV2 with TRBJ2-7; TRBD2 agrees at 10 bases. The CDR3 is 15 residues long. Germline CDR1 reads SNHLY; CDR2 reads FYNNEI. The V segment lost 3 bases and the J segment 3 bases; nucleotides outside the gene matches: 5. The CDR3 loop reads CASSEGSGGFYEQYF. The DNA for the CDR3 is TGTGCCAGCAGTGAGGGTAGCGGGGGGTTCTACGAGCAGTACTTC.